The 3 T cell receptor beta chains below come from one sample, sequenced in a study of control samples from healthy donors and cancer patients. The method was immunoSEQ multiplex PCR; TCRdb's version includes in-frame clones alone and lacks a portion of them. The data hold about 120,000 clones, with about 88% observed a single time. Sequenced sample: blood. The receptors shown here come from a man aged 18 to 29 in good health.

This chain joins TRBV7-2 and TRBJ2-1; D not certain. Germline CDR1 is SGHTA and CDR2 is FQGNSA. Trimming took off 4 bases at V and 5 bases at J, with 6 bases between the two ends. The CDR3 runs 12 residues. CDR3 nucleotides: TGTGCCAGCAGCTCTGATCACAATGAGCAGTTCTTC. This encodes CASSSDHNEQFF. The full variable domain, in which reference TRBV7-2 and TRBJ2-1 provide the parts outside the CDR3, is GAGVSQSPSNKVTEKGKDVELRCDPISGHTALYWYRQSLGQGLEFLIYFQGNSAPDKSGLPSDRFSAERTGGSVSTLTIQRTQQEDSAVYLCASSSDHNEQFFGPGTRLTVL.

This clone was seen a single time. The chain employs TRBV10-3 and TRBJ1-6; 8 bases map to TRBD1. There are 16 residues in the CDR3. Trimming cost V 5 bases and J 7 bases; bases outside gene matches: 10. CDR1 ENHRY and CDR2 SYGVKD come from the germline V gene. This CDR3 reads CAISNQNRGVNSPLHF. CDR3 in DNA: TGTGCCATCAGTAACCAAAACAGGGGGGTGAATTCACCCCTCCACTTT.

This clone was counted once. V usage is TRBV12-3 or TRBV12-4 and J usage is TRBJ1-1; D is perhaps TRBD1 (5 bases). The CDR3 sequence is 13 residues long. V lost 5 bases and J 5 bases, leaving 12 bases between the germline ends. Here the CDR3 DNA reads TGTGCCAGCAGTGGCCAGGGAGAGACTGAAGCTTTCTTT. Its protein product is CASSGQGETEAFF.